The clone carrying this T cell receptor (beta chain) was observed at least ten times. Germline and junction disagree at one end, which may indicate a read error. The CDR3 totals 15 residues. TCRdb ran MiXCR on the multiplex PCR reads and lists one entry per CDR3 protein. The table records some 200,000 distinct CDR3 sequences, around a third of them present only once. This sample was included in a study of breast tumors, draining lymph nodes, adjacent tissues. Samples came from axillary lymph nodes draining the breast cancer. This sequence was found in a female donor with breast cancer. Some clones in this sample may be carry-over from other donors' samples. V gene TRBV12-3 or TRBV12-4 combines with J gene TRBJ1-5, with 7 bases fitting TRBD1. Sequencing input: axillary lymph node tissue. CDR3 coding DNA: TGTGCCAGCACCCTGACAGGGCCGAGGGATCAGCCCCAGCGTTTT. Its protein is CASTLTGPRDQPQRF.